The present TCR beta chain was sequenced within a study of shared clonotypes between healthy human individuals. Genomic DNA per cell subset filled all wells of several immunoSEQ plates. Assay: immunoSEQ multiplex PCR; the TCRdb copy retains only in-frame clones and omits some. In the table there are roughly 95,000 clones, less than 50% of which are singletons. The CDR3 is 18 residues long. Germline V gene sequence: CDR1 SGHVS, CDR2 FQNEAQ. The V gene end was trimmed by 0 bases and the J gene end by 4 bases; junction bases not matched to a gene: 6. This clonotype was sampled from a woman in her forties in good health. Some clones in this sample may be carry-over from other donors' samples. Sequenced input: PBMCs. The chain couples TRBV7-8 to TRBJ2-1; 13 bases map to TRBD2. The DNA of the CDR3 is TGTGCCAGCAGCTTAGCGCGACTAGCGGGAGGATGGTACAATGAGCAGTTCTTC. Protein: CASSLARLAGGWYNEQFF.